One sample yielded the 8 T cell receptor beta chains listed below, sequenced in a study of neurological immune-mediated disorders. The time point denotes: longitudinal time-point 2. TCRdb re-derived calls from the 5' RACE reads in MiXCR, one entry per CDR3 protein. The profile shows 40,000 to 60,000 distinct CDR3 sequences, about 12% of them singletons. The sequenced sample was PBMCs. These receptors originate from a male donor with HTLV-1-associated myelopathy (HAM/TSP).

This clonotype was seen repeatedly, ten times or more. This chain connects TRBV5-1 to TRBJ2-7; TRBD1 is a possible D gene (6 bases). Germline V gene lookup returns CDR1 SGHRS and CDR2 YFSETQ. This CDR3 comprises 14 residues. Trimming left V 3 bases short and J 6 bases short, with 16 bases between. CDR3 sequence (DNA): TGCGCCAGCAGCTCTCAAGGGGGAAGAGGCGAGCAGTACTTC. This codes for CASSSQGGRGEQYF.

The CDR3 sequence is CASSRGQDYGYTF. Written as DNA, the CDR3 is TGTGCCAGCAGCAGGGGACAGGACTATGGCTACACCTTC. The chain is built from TRBV7-2 and TRBJ1-2; TRBD1 agrees at 8 bases. The V and J ends lost 5 bases and 3 bases, in that order; junction bases with no gene match: 2. CDR1 is SGHTA and CDR2 is FQGNSA in the germline V gene. This CDR3 comprises 13 residues.

This clonotype was seen many times. The V call is TRBV7-2, the J call TRBJ2-5; D gene ambiguous. This CDR3 has 14 amino acids. Germline CDR1 reads SGHTA; CDR2 reads FQGNSA. Trimming pared 5 bases from V and 3 bases from J, leaving 13 bases between. As DNA, the CDR3 is TGTGCCAGCAGCCCTGGACCACTCAAAGAGACCCAGTACTTC. Translated, it gives CASSPGPLKETQYF.

This clonotype came up many times. V gene TRBV20-1 combines with J gene TRBJ1-5, with a possible D match to TRBD1 (6 bases). The CDR3 extends over 15 amino acids. Germline V gives CDR1 DFQATT, CDR2 SNEGSKA (reference sequence). The V end lost 5 bases, the J end lost 1 base, and 15 bases lay between the germline ends. The CDR3 DNA reads TGCAGTGCTTACCCAGGGGACCGGAGCAATCAGCCCCAGCATTTT. Protein: CSAYPGDRSNQPQHF.

This clonotype appeared many times. The chain has TRBV4-3 and TRBJ1-4; TRBD1 might be the D (6 bases). The V end was cut by 5 bases, the J end by 8 bases, with 18 bases between. From germline, CDR1 is LGHNA and CDR2 YSLEER. This CDR3 spans 15 amino acids. The CDR3 bases are TGCGCCAGCAGCGGAAGAGGGGGGGGTTGGGAAAAACTGTTTTTT. Protein sequence: CASSGRGGGWEKLFF.

This clonotype occurred many times. This rearrangement joins TRBV20-1 to TRBJ1-4, with 8 positions matching TRBD1. Germline CDR1 DFQATT, CDR2 SNEGSKA (reference sequence). There are 15 residues in the CDR3. Trimming cost V 1 base and J 3 bases; bases outside gene matches: 4. The CDR3 DNA follows: TGCAGTGCTAGAGCCTGGGACAGGTCTAATGAAAAACTGTTTTTT. It translates to CSARAWDRSNEKLFF.

This clonotype showed up many times. The chain links TRBV5-1 to TRBJ2-5; the D gene is possibly TRBD2 (6 bases). CDR1 is SGHRS, CDR2 YFSETQ, per germline. Trimming left V 0 bases short and J 2 bases short, with 11 bases between. There are 15 residues in the CDR3. In DNA, the CDR3 is TGCGCCAGCAGCTTGGGCGCTAGCGTGCAAGAGACCCAGTACTTC. This gives the protein CASSLGASVQETQYF.

Many counts were recorded for this clonotype. The chain carries TRBV10-3 and TRBJ1-1; TRBD1 agrees at 7 bases. The ends lost 3 bases at V and 9 bases at J; junction bases unmatched: 10. The CDR3 totals 14 residues. Germline V gene sequence: CDR1 ENHRY, CDR2 SYGVKD. This chain's CDR3 is CAISERGGDKKAFF. CDR3 nucleotide sequence: TGTGCCATCAGTGAAAGAGGGGGCGATAAGAAAGCTTTCTTT.